Listed below are T cell receptor beta chains from one sample, sequenced in a study of T cell responses to AZD1222 COVID-19 vaccine. Profiled with immunoSEQ multiplex PCR; TCRdb holds only in-frame clones, not every one. The data show roughly 110,000 clones, approximately 90% seen once. The sequenced sample was peripheral blood, obtained 28 days after the second AZD1222 dose. Source of these receptors: an adult who received the AZD1222 COVID-19 vaccine. CDR3s include the opening cysteine and the closing phenylalanine or tryptophan. Each record gives: J gene, D gene, V gene, clone size, CDR3 length, CDR3 DNA, CDR3 protein. The D gene is left open where the match is weak. Clone size is shown for a subset of rows, as once, few, many or a class of expanded clone.

>TRBJ2-2|-|TRBV7-2|-|15
TGTGCCAGCAGCCTAACCCCAGGGGACACCGGGGAGCTGTTTTTT
CASSLTPGDTGELFF
>TRBJ1-4|TRBD1|TRBV3-1/TRBV3-2|-|15
TGTGCCAGCAGCCCCAGTGACAGGGGTAATGAAAAACTGTTTTTT
CASSPSDRGNEKLFF
>TRBJ2-1|-|TRBV4-1|-|14
TGCGCCAGCAGCCAAGCAACAGGGTGGAGTGAGCAGTTCTTC
CASSQATGWSEQFF
>TRBJ1-6|-|TRBV19|once|14
TGTGCCAGCAACCAGGCAGGGGTTAATTCACCCCTCCACTTT
CASNQAGVNSPLHF
>TRBJ1-3|-|TRBV20-1|-|11
TGCAGTGCTAGACAGGTTAACACCATATATTTT
CSARQVNTIYF
>TRBJ1-2|-|TRBV14|-|15
TGTGCCAGCAGCCAAGTAGTCACAGGGACGGGCGGCTACACCTTC
CASSQVVTGTGGYTF
>TRBJ1-1|TRBD1|TRBV5-1|-|17
TGCGCCAGCAGCTTGGAAGGGACAGGTGGGGTCTACACTGAAGCTTTCTTT
CASSLEGTGGVYTEAFF
>TRBJ2-3|TRBD2|TRBV7-2|-|18
TGTGCCAGCAGCTTAAGGGCTAGCGGGGGGGGCAGCACAGATACGCAGTATTTT
CASSLRASGGGSTDTQYF
>TRBJ1-3|-|TRBV5-4|-|11
TGTGCCAGCAGCGGAGGAAACACCATATATTTT
CASSGGNTIYF
>TRBJ2-6|-|TRBV3-1/TRBV3-2|once|16
TGTGCCAGCAGCCATGACCGGACCTCTGGGGCCAACGTCCTGACTTTC
CASSHDRTSGANVLTF
>TRBJ2-3|-|TRBV7-2|few|12
TGTGCCAGCAGCTTTGAATTAGATACGCAGTATTTT
CASSFELDTQYF
>TRBJ2-3|-|TRBV18|-|12
TGTGCCAGCTCACCAACAGACGATACGCAGTATTTT
CASSPTDDTQYF
>TRBJ1-2|TRBD1|TRBV6-5|-|14
TGTGCCAGCAGTTCCGGACAGGGGACTGGAGGCTACACCTTC
CASSSGQGTGGYTF
>TRBJ2-1|TRBD2|TRBV2|-|18
TGTGCCAGCACCAGTGAGATCCCGGGGGGGAGCTCCTACAATGAGCAGTTCTTC
CASTSEIPGGSSYNEQFF
>TRBJ2-2|-|TRBV19|-|15
TGTGCCAGTAGTACCCCCCGGGGGAACACCGGGGAGCTGTTTTTT
CASSTPRGNTGELFF
>TRBJ2-1|TRBD1|TRBV7-2|-|15
TGTGCCAGCAGCCGCGACAGGGGGAACGACAATGAGCAGTTCTTC
CASSRDRGNDNEQFF
>TRBJ1-1|-|TRBV3-1/TRBV3-2|few|14
TGTGCCAGCAGCCTAGGGACGGGGAACACTGAAGCTTTCTTT
CASSLGTGNTEAFF
>TRBJ2-5|-|TRBV25-1|-|16
TGTGCCAGCAGTTTTGTAGCGACCGGCCCCAAAGAGACCCAGTACTTC
CASSFVATGPKETQYF
>TRBJ2-4|-|TRBV15|-|13
TGTGCCACCAGCAGAGGCGGGACTTTCATTCAGTACTTC
CATSRGGTFIQYF
>TRBJ2-7|-|TRBV28|once|12
TGTGCCAGCAGTCCCCACGGATACGAGCAGTACTTC
CASSPHGYEQYF
>TRBJ2-1|-|TRBV7-3|few|15
TGTGCCAGCAAGCCGGGTCTCGGGGCGAACAATGAGCAGTTCTTC
CASKPGLGANNEQFF
>TRBJ1-1|TRBD1|TRBV4-1|-|16
TGCGCCAGCAGCCAAAAAGGGGGACAGGGAGGCACTGAAGCTTTCTTT
CASSQKGGQGGTEAFF
>TRBJ2-5|-|TRBV7-7|-|15
TGTGCTAGCAGCTTCCGGGCCAACTCACAAGAGACCCAGTACTTC
CASSFRANSQETQYF
>TRBJ2-3|TRBD2|TRBV7-3|-|16
TGTGCCAGCAGCCCGCTGGGAGGGTCTGGTACAGATACGCAGTATTTT
CASSPLGGSGTDTQYF
>TRBJ2-3|-|TRBV6-1|-|13
TGTGCCAGCAGTGAATCTCGGCAGGATACGCAGTATTTT
CASSESRQDTQYF
>TRBJ1-2|-|TRBV6-5|-|12
TGTGCCAGCGGCGGGACAACCTATGGCTACACCTTC
CASGGTTYGYTF
>TRBJ2-3|-|TRBV12-3/TRBV12-4|-|13
TGTGCCTGCTCCGGTAGGGTAACAGATACGCAGTATTTT
CACSGRVTDTQYF
>TRBJ1-2|TRBD1|TRBV5-4|-|14
TGTGCCAGCAGCTTCACGACAGGGTCCTATGGCTACACCTTC
CASSFTTGSYGYTF
>TRBJ1-2|TRBD1|TRBV3-1/TRBV3-2|-|13
TGTGCCAGCAGCCAAGAGGACAGGTCTGGCTACACCTTC
CASSQEDRSGYTF
>TRBJ1-3|-|TRBV7-2|-|15
TGTGCCAGCAGCTTATGGTCTAGCTCTGGAAACACCATATATTTT
CASSLWSSSGNTIYF
>TRBJ1-3|-|TRBV29-1|-|17
TGCAGCGCCCACGTTCCGGGAGGGATCCTGATCGGAAACACCATATATTTT
CSAHVPGGILIGNTIYF
>TRBJ1-6|TRBD1|TRBV27|-|18
TGTGCCAGCAGTCAGGACAGGGTCAGGAGCTCCTATAATTCACCCCTCCACTTT
CASSQDRVRSSYNSPLHF
>TRBJ1-2|-|TRBV4-3|-|14
TGCGCCAGCAGCTCTCAGACAAACAAGGGGGGCTACACCTTC
CASSSQTNKGGYTF
>TRBJ2-7|TRBD2|TRBV10-3|-|15
TGTGCCATCAGAGATAGCGGGGGGGTCGCCTACGAGCAGTACTTC
CAIRDSGGVAYEQYF
>TRBJ2-3|-|TRBV6-5|-|13
TGTGCCAGCGTCAAGGTCGGGACCGATACGCAGTATTTT
CASVKVGTDTQYF
>TRBJ1-2|-|TRBV10-3|-|15
TGTGCCATCAGTGAGTCGGGGATCCCGAACTATGGCTACACCTTC
CAISESGIPNYGYTF
>TRBJ1-6|-|TRBV3-1/TRBV3-2|-|18
TGTGCCAGCAGCCAAGGTTCCCCCACAGGAGCCTGGAGTTCACCCCTCCACTTT
CASSQGSPTGAWSSPLHF
>TRBJ1-2|TRBD1|TRBV7-2|-|15
TGTGCCAGCAGCTCAGGACAGGGATCGCTATACGGCTACACCTTC
CASSSGQGSLYGYTF
>TRBJ1-6|-|TRBV2|-|15
TGTGCCAGCAGGGGTGACACGGGCCGGGAAGGGCCCCTCCACTTT
CASRGDTGREGPLHF
>TRBJ1-2|TRBD1|TRBV5-1|-|14
TGCGCCAGCAGTCAGGGACAGGGGAACTATGGCTACACCTTC
CASSQGQGNYGYTF
>TRBJ1-1|-|TRBV6-5|-|15
TGTGCCAGCAGTTGGGTTGGGGGCGTGGGAACTGAAGCTTTCTTT
CASSWVGGVGTEAFF
>TRBJ2-3|-|TRBV12-5|once|13
TGTGCTAGTGGCCGGGGACATTCAGATACGCAGTATTTT
CASGRGHSDTQYF
>TRBJ1-4|-|TRBV5-6|-|13
TGTGCCAGCAGCTTGGGGGGTAATGAAAAACTGTTTTTT
CASSLGGNEKLFF
>TRBJ1-4|-|TRBV24-1|-|13
TGTGCCACCAGTGATACTAACGGGGAAAAACTGTTTTTT
CATSDTNGEKLFF
>TRBJ2-2|-|TRBV11-2|-|12
TGTGCCAGCAGCTTATCTCCGACGGAGCTGTTTTTT
CASSLSPTELFF
>TRBJ1-6|-|TRBV18|-|12
TGTGCCAGCTCGTCAGACGGGTCACCCCTCCACTTT
CASSSDGSPLHF
>TRBJ1-3|-|TRBV7-8|few|13
TGTGCCAGCAGCTCCGGACAGGGAAACACCATATATTTT
CASSSGQGNTIYF
>TRBJ2-7|-|TRBV5-1|-|13
TGCGCCAGCAGCTTGGGACAGGGAGGCGAGCAGTACTTC
CASSLGQGGEQYF
>TRBJ2-1|-|TRBV4-3|-|14
TGCGCCAGCAGCCAAGAAAGGATCAACAATGAGCAGTTCTTC
CASSQERINNEQFF
>TRBJ2-5|-|TRBV4-3|-|16
TGCGCCAGCAGCCAAGGCCATGGACGGTTAAAAGAGACCCAGTACTTC
CASSQGHGRLKETQYF
>TRBJ2-5|-|TRBV2|-|13
TGTGCCAGCAGTGAGTTCCCGGAGGAGACCCAGTACTTC
CASSEFPEETQYF
>TRBJ1-4|-|TRBV6-5|-|12
TGTGCCAGCAGGCGCCTAGGGGGATGGCTGTTTTTT
CASRRLGGWLFF
>TRBJ2-7|TRBD1|TRBV9|-|15
TGTGCCAGCAGCGTAGGGGACAGTTCCCGGCAAGGGCAGTACTTC
CASSVGDSSRQGQYF
>TRBJ1-1|-|TRBV15|medium-sized|13
TGTGCCACCAGCATGGACAGGAACACTGAAGCTTTCTTT
CATSMDRNTEAFF
>TRBJ1-2|-|TRBV5-4|once|15
TGTGCCAGCAGCTTGAGTTCCAGGGGAAACTATGGCTACACCTTC
CASSLSSRGNYGYTF
>TRBJ1-2|-|TRBV4-1|-|10
TGCGCCAGCAGCCCAGGGGAGAGGACCTTC
CASSPGERTF
>TRBJ2-7|TRBD1|TRBV7-8|-|17
TGTGCCAGCAGCATTAGAACCGGGACAGGGAGCTCCTACGAGCAGTACTTC
CASSIRTGTGSSYEQYF